This passage covers 16 T cell receptor beta chains from one sample sequenced in a study of Graves' ophthalmopathy and Graves' hyperthyroidism. The authors amplified TCR beta CDR3 regions, and they did so from RNA transcripts for repertoire sequencing. Amplification began with first-round RT-PCR using HTBI primers, then second-round multiplex PCR was performed. TCRdb itself ran the multiplex PCR reads through MiXCR, one entry per CDR3 protein. The sample lists 1 million to 1.3 million distinct CDR3 sequences, less than 45% occurring once. Sequenced: peripheral blood or thyroid tissue (not recorded which). Receptors originate from an adult man with Graves' hyperthyroidism.

This clonotype showed up many times. This could be a read error, since a much larger clone is one nucleotide away. The rearrangement links TRBV24-1 to TRBJ2-2; 7 bases align to TRBD1. This CDR3 has 15 amino acids. The trim removed 0 bases at V and 4 bases at J, leaving 1 base unmatched. Germline V gene lookup returns CDR1 KGHDR and CDR2 SFDVKD. The DNA of the CDR3 is TGTGCCACCAGTGATTTGGACAGGGCCACCGGGGAGCTGTTTTTT. Protein product: CATSDLDRATGELFF.

In this sample, this clonotype turned up a few times. The chain links TRBV9 to TRBJ2-7; tentative D call: TRBD1 (5 bases). V was shortened by 2 bases and J by 3 bases, with 15 bases between the two germline ends. The CDR3 is made up of 15 amino acids. The germline V gene encodes CDR1 SGDLS and CDR2 YYNGEE. CDR3 sequence: CASSVGDSPFYEQYF. CDR3 sequence (DNA): TGTGCCAGCAGCGTGGGCGACAGCCCCTTCTACGAGCAGTACTTC.

This sequence joins TRBV12-3 or TRBV12-4 and TRBJ2-7; D could derive from TRBD1 or TRBD2 (5 bases each). The V gene lost 7 bases and the J gene lost 4 bases, with 26 bases spanning the gap. The CDR3 has 17 amino acids. The CDR3 sequence: CASTPGTRAGSRYEQYF. In DNA, the CDR3 is TGTGCCAGCACTCCGGGGACGCGTGCCGGATCGCGATACGAGCAGTACTTC.

This clonotype was seen many times. The chain joins TRBV10-3 to TRBJ2-7; tentative D call: TRBD1 (6 bases). The CDR3 has 12 amino acids. Trimming shortened V by 9 bases and J by 7 bases, and 16 bases separated the two germline ends. Germline V lookup: CDR1 ENHRY, CDR2 SYGVKD. The CDR3 nucleotides are TGTGCCATTGGAACAGGGTCTGGAGAGCAGTACTTC. Translating gives CAIGTGSGEQYF.

This clonotype has ten or more counts. The rearrangement joins TRBV7-9 to TRBJ1-2, with 9 bases identical to TRBD1. The CDR3 has 15 residues. Germline loops: CDR1 SEHNR, CDR2 FQNEAQ (reference sequence). V trimming: 7 bases; J trimming: 4 bases; junction bases outside the gene matches: 10. DNA of the CDR3: TGTGCCAGCACCTCGTGGGACAGGGATGGCTATGGCTACACCTTC. It codes for CASTSWDRDGYGYTF.

Note on this clonotype: This may be a read error: a much more frequent sequence differs by one nucleotide. The chain uses TRBV7-9 and TRBJ2-2; a weak D match, TRBD2 (5 bases). Germline assignment: CDR1 SEHNR and CDR2 FQNEAQ (reference sequence). The CDR3 sequence is 13 residues long. The CDR3 loop is CASSTTRTGEPFF. CDR3 bases: TGTGCCAGCAGCACTACTCGGACCGGGGAGCCGTTTTTT.

Comments on this clonotype: This sequence may be a read error, since a much larger clone differs from it by one base. DNA of the CDR3: TGTGTCAGTAGTTGGGGCTCGAACACTGAAGCTTTCTTT. Its protein product is CVSSWGSNTEAFF. The chain employs TRBV29-1 and TRBJ1-1; maybe TRBD1 (5 bases). Germline lookup yields CDR1 SQVTM and CDR2 ANQGSEA. The CDR3 is made up of 13 amino acids.

This clonotype was seen more than once but under ten times. V gene TRBV5-8 combines with J gene TRBJ1-2; tentatively, D is TRBD1 (6 bases). V was shortened by 4 bases and J by 6 bases, with 16 bases between the two germline ends. The CDR3 has 14 residues. Per germline, CDR1 SGHTS and CDR2 YDEGEE. The CDR3 coding sequence is TGTGCCAGCAGCCTATGGGGGGCTCTCAATGGCTACACCTTC. It codes for CASSLWGALNGYTF. Full variable domain (missing parts from reference TRBV5-8 and TRBJ1-2): EAGVTQSPTHLIKTRGQQATLRCSPISGHTSVYWYQQALGLGLQFLLWYDEGEERNRGNFPPRFSGRQFPNYSSELNVNALELEDSALYLCASSLWGALNGYTFGSGTRLTVV.

Concerning this clonotype: A much more abundant neighbour one base away suggests this may be a read error. The V gene is TRBV12-3 or TRBV12-4, the J gene TRBJ1-4; D gene ambiguous. The J call may be in error: the DNA end matches TRBJ1-3 better. The CDR3 covers 12 residues. DNA of the CDR3: TGTGCCGGCAGCCTTCACACCGGCCCCATATATTTT. Its protein is CAGSLHTGPIYF.

As concerns this clonotype: This clone may be a read error of a much larger clone one base away. This chain's CDR3 is CASSRRGIRETQYF. In DNA form, the CDR3 reads TGTGCCAGCAGTCGACGGGGTATAAGAGAGACCCAGTACTTC. The chain joins TRBV2 to TRBJ2-5; D possibly corresponds to TRBD2 (5 bases). V lost 5 bases, J lost 4 bases, and 14 bases lay in between. The germline gives CDR1 SNHLY, CDR2 FYNNEI. This CDR3 region has 14 residues.

In its sample, this clonotype was seen many times. The gene calls are TRBV29-1 and TRBJ1-2, with no clear D. There are 10 residues in the CDR3. Trimming pared 5 bases from V and 6 bases from J, leaving 7 bases between. The germline CDR1 and CDR2 sequences are SQVTM and ANQGSEA. The CDR3 DNA reads TGCAGCGTTCGCGCCGATGGCTACACCTTC. Amino acid sequence: CSVRADGYTF.

The chain carries TRBV15 and TRBJ1-2; D unresolved. The CDR3 contains 10 residues. Germline CDR1 is LNHNV and CDR2 is YYDKDF (reference sequence). V lost 5 bases and J lost 8, with 6 bases in between. DNA of the CDR3: TGTGCCACCAGCTCTAGCGGCTACACCTTC. This codes for CATSSSGYTF.

This chain links TRBV27 with TRBJ2-7; D ambiguous. Germline CDR1 MNHEY, CDR2 SMNVEV (reference sequence). V shed 10 bases and J shed 2 bases, with 12 bases lying between them. This CDR3 contains 12 residues. CDR3 region: CATRQGPYEQYF. The CDR3 nucleotides are TGTGCCACCCGACAAGGACCCTACGAGCAGTACTTC.

This clonotype was recorded a few times. This chain connects TRBV20-1 to TRBJ1-1; the D is unclear. V was shortened by 6 bases and J by 2 bases, with 13 bases between the two germline ends. Germline lookup yields CDR1 DFQATT and CDR2 SNEGSKA (reference sequence). CDR3 size: 13 residues. CDR3 loop: CSATERPNTEAFF. For the CDR3, the DNA is TGCAGTGCCACCGAAAGGCCTAACACTGAAGCTTTCTTT.

This chain joins TRBV6-1 and TRBJ1-1, with D possibly TRBD1 on 6 matching bases. There are 16 residues in the CDR3. Germline V gives CDR1 MNHNS, CDR2 SASEGT. Trimming left V 7 bases short and J 0 bases short, with 18 bases between. The CDR3 is CASTSRAQGMNTEAFF. Written as DNA, the CDR3 is TGTGCCAGCACCTCCCGGGCACAGGGAATGAACACTGAAGCTTTCTTT.

This clonotype was seen at least ten times. The genes are TRBV10-3 and TRBJ1-1, with D unresolved. CDR3 size: 15 residues. Germline CDR1 reads ENHRY; CDR2 reads SYGVKD. The V end was cut by 6 bases, the J end by 0 bases, with 14 bases between. CDR3 nucleotide sequence: TGTGCCATCAGCCCGCTCTCGGCCCTGAACACTGAAGCTTTCTTT. Protein product: CAISPLSALNTEAFF.